Listed below are T cell receptor beta chains from one sample, sequenced in a study of OX40 agonist ivuxolimab in advanced cancers. The protocol was immunoSEQ multiplex PCR, while the TCRdb copy is restricted to in-frame clones and leaves out a portion. This table has some 60,000 clones, 87% appearing once. The sample was CD4+ or CD8+ T cells sorted from blood, taken in a trial of the OX40 agonist ivuxolimab. The receptors shown here come from an adult with an advanced solid tumor such as melanoma, head and neck, liver or kidney cancer. CDR3s include the opening cysteine and the closing phenylalanine or tryptophan. Fields, in order: D gene, V gene, J gene, clone size, CDR3 DNA, CDR3 protein. D genes are given only for firm matches. Clone size is not always given. Where it is, it says once, few, many or a class for expanded clones.

-	TRBV5-1	TRBJ2-3	-	TGCGCCAGCAGCACCCGGGCCGGAGATACGCAGTATTTT	CASSTRAGDTQYF
-	TRBV7-9	TRBJ1-2	-	TGTGCTACGTCCCCCGGGGCGGGCTATGGCTACACCTTC	CATSPGAGYGYTF
-	TRBV7-3	TRBJ2-3	-	TGTGCCAGCAGATCAGGACGGGCCACAGATACGCAGTATTTT	CASRSGRATDTQYF
TRBD1	TRBV29-1	TRBJ1-2	-	TGCAGCGTTGAACCGGGACAGGGGGAGGGGTATGGCTACACCTTC	CSVEPGQGEGYGYTF
TRBD1	TRBV6-6	TRBJ1-1	-	TGTGCCAGCAGGGCGACAGGGGCCCCGCGGACTGAAGCTTTCTTT	CASRATGAPRTEAFF
TRBD2	TRBV18	TRBJ2-7	-	TGTGCCAGCTCACGAGGAGCGGGGACCTTTACCTACGAGCAGTACTTC	CASSRGAGTFTYEQYF
-	TRBV5-4	TRBJ1-4	-	TGTGCCAGCAGCTTGGGGGGGAACGGTGAAAAACTGTTTTTT	CASSLGGNGEKLFF
-	TRBV7-7	TRBJ2-3	-	TGTGCCAGCAGCTTAGGCGGCAGGGAAAATACGCAGTATTTT	CASSLGGRENTQYF
TRBD2	TRBV5-1	TRBJ2-1	-	TGCGCCAGCAGCAACCCTAGCGGGGGATTCAATGAGCAGTTCTTC	CASSNPSGGFNEQFF
TRBD2	TRBV18	TRBJ2-7	-	TGTGCCAGCTCACCACAGACGATGGCGGGGGTTACCTACGAGCAGTACTTC	CASSPQTMAGVTYEQYF
TRBD1	TRBV7-2	TRBJ1-4	once	TGTGCCAGCAGCACCAGGGGGCGCGATGAAAAACTGTTTTTT	CASSTRGRDEKLFF
-	TRBV7-9	TRBJ1-1	once	TGTGCCAGCAGACTCAGGGAGAGGACTGAAGCTTTCTTT	CASRLRERTEAFF
-	TRBV5-4	TRBJ1-2	-	TGTGCCAGCAGCCCTGGGCGGGGTTCAATTGGTAGTGGCTACACCTTC	CASSPGRGSIGSGYTF
-	TRBV5-6	TRBJ1-5	once	TGTGCCAGCAGCTTCGGCGGCGGTCGGGATCAGCCCCAGCATTTT	CASSFGGGRDQPQHF
-	TRBV23-1	TRBJ1-1	-	TGCGCCAGCAGTCACGTTGGAGAGGGGAACACTGAAGCTTTCTTT	CASSHVGEGNTEAFF
-	TRBV6-5	TRBJ1-3	-	TGTGCCAGCAGTACCGACAGGTTCTCTGGAAACACCATATATTTT	CASSTDRFSGNTIYF
TRBD1	TRBV5-4	TRBJ1-2	once	TGTGCCAGCAGTTTGGACAGGGACCATGGCTACACCTTC	CASSLDRDHGYTF
-	TRBV15	TRBJ2-3	-	TGTGCCACCAGCAGAGGCCGGGAAGCCCCGCAGTATTTT	CATSRGREAPQYF
TRBD1	TRBV5-8	TRBJ2-1	-	TGTGCCAGCAGCTTGGTAGGGACAGGGACCTACAATGAGCAGTTCTTC	CASSLVGTGTYNEQFF
-	TRBV6-6	TRBJ1-3	-	TGTGCCAGCAGCCCCCTCCTGGGACCCTCAGGAAACACCATATATTTT	CASSPLLGPSGNTIYF
-	TRBV15	TRBJ2-4	-	TGTGCCACCAGCCCTGCGAGCAAAAACATTCAGTACTTC	CATSPASKNIQYF
TRBD1	TRBV18	TRBJ2-7	-	TGTGCCAGCGGGACAGGGGGCTACGAGCAGTACTTC	CASGTGGYEQYF
-	TRBV12-5	TRBJ1-1	-	TGTGCTAGTGGTTTGAGCGGGGGGAGGGCTTTCTTT	CASGLSGGRAFF
TRBD1	TRBV5-4	TRBJ2-7	-	TGTGCCAGCAGCTTGGTGGGACAGGGGGGGGTAGAGCAGTACTTC	CASSLVGQGGVEQYF
TRBD2	TRBV19	TRBJ2-3	once	TGTGCCAGTAGTATAGGGGGGGGAGGAGATACGCAGTATTTT	CASSIGGGGDTQYF
TRBD1	TRBV27	TRBJ2-7	-	TGTGCCAGCAGTTCCTTCTTAGCCGGGACAGCAGCCTACGAGCAGTACTTC	CASSSFLAGTAAYEQYF
-	TRBV2	TRBJ1-2	-	TGTGCCAGCAGTGAGGCAGTTAACTATGGCTACACCTTC	CASSEAVNYGYTF
TRBD2	TRBV7-7	TRBJ2-5	-	TGTGCTAGCAGCTTAGGTGGACTAGCGCCAGAGACCCAGTACTTC	CASSLGGLAPETQYF
-	TRBV13	TRBJ1-1	-	TGTGCCAGCAGCTTAAGGGGATACGCTGAAGCTTTCTTT	CASSLRGYAEAFF
-	TRBV6-5	TRBJ1-1	-	TGTGCCAGCAGTTCGGGCGGGTTAGGCACTGAAGCTTTCTTT	CASSSGGLGTEAFF
-	TRBV7-8	TRBJ2-6	-	TGTGCCAGCAGCTTAAGGTTGTGGTCCGCTGGGGGGCGAAGCTCTGGGGCCAACGTCCTGACTTTC	CASSLRLWSAGGRSSGANVLTF
TRBD1	TRBV6-6	TRBJ1-6	-	TGTGCCAGCAGACCCCCCGGGACAGACCATTCACCCCTCCACTTT	CASRPPGTDHSPLHF
-	TRBV18	TRBJ2-1	-	TGTGCCAGCACGACAGAATATGAGCAGTTCTTC	CASTTEYEQFF
-	TRBV5-8	TRBJ1-5	once	TGTGCCAGCAGCTTGGCGGATCAGCCCCAGCATTTT	CASSLADQPQHF
-	TRBV19	TRBJ1-1	-	TGTGCCAGTAGTAACTACAGGGAGAACACTGAAGCTTTCTTT	CASSNYRENTEAFF
TRBD2	TRBV14	TRBJ2-5	-	TGTGCCAGCAGCCAAGATGTAGCGGGGGGGCGAGAGACCCAGTACTTC	CASSQDVAGGRETQYF
-	TRBV19	TRBJ1-1	few	TGTGCCAGTAATCGGGGGCTAGACACTGAAGCTTTCTTT	CASNRGLDTEAFF
-	TRBV27	TRBJ1-2	-	TGTGCCAGCAGTTCCAACCACGCGACAGGTTTGGGTGGCTACACCTTC	CASSSNHATGLGGYTF
-	TRBV15	TRBJ1-2	once	TGTGCCACCAGCAGGGGAGACAACCAAGCTAACTATGGCTACACCTTC	CATSRGDNQANYGYTF
-	TRBV7-9	TRBJ1-1	-	TGTGCCAGCAGCCCGAAACTCAGGGTTTCCACTGAAGCTTTCTTT	CASSPKLRVSTEAFF
-	TRBV11-2	TRBJ1-5	-	TGTGCCAGCAGCTTCGGTAGCGGTCACAATCAGCCCCAGCATTTT	CASSFGSGHNQPQHF
-	TRBV14	TRBJ2-1	-	TGTGCCAGCAGCCAAGTTTCCGTCTCCCAGGCGGCCGAGCAGTTCTTC	CASSQVSVSQAAEQFF
-	TRBV7-3	TRBJ1-1	once	TGTGCCAGCAGGGGTAGGACAGAGAACACTGAAGCTTTCTTT	CASRGRTENTEAFF
-	TRBV6-1	TRBJ1-5	-	TGTGCCAGCAGTGGACAATTAAATAGCAATCAGCCCCAGCATTTT	CASSGQLNSNQPQHF
TRBD1	TRBV10-2	TRBJ2-7	-	TGCGCCAGCAGTGGAAGGGACAGGGGCTCCTACGAGCAGTACTTC	CASSGRDRGSYEQYF
TRBD1	TRBV5-6	TRBJ2-3	-	TGTGCCAGCAACGACAGGGGGCTAACAGATACGCAGTATTTT	CASNDRGLTDTQYF
-	TRBV6-5	TRBJ1-5	-	TGTGCCAGCAGCACTTCGACAGGCAATCAGCCCCAGCATTTT	CASSTSTGNQPQHF
TRBD1	TRBV6-1	TRBJ2-3	-	TGTGCCACCGAAAGGACAGGGGGCTGGGATACGCAGTATTTT	CATERTGGWDTQYF
-	TRBV10-3	TRBJ1-1	-	TGTGCCATCAACCCGGGACACCAGAACACTGAAGCTTTCTTT	CAINPGHQNTEAFF
TRBD1	TRBV5-6	TRBJ1-2	-	TGTGCCAGCAGCTCTGTAGACAGGGAGGGAGGCTATGGCTACACCTTC	CASSSVDREGGYGYTF
-	TRBV12-5	TRBJ2-7	-	TGTGCTAGTGGTTTGGTACGACGGGGATCCTACGAGCAGTACTTC	CASGLVRRGSYEQYF
TRBD1	TRBV6-5	TRBJ2-1	-	TGTGCCAGCATGGACAGGGGTAAGCAGTTCTTC	CASMDRGKQFF
-	TRBV7-3	TRBJ2-5	-	TGTGCCAGCAGCTTAAATGGCGCCCGAGAGACCCAGTACTTC	CASSLNGARETQYF
-	TRBV4-3	TRBJ2-2	-	TGCGCCAGCAGCCCGACGGGGTCCCCTACCGGGGAGCTGTTTTTT	CASSPTGSPTGELFF
TRBD1	TRBV6-1	TRBJ2-7	-	TGTGCCAGCAGTGTAAGTAGGACAGGGATTTACGAGCAGTACTTC	CASSVSRTGIYEQYF
TRBD2	TRBV7-8	TRBJ2-3	few	TGTGCCAGCAGCTCCATCACGGGGGGGCTAAATACGCAGTATTTT	CASSSITGGLNTQYF
-	TRBV18	TRBJ1-2	-	TGTGCCAGCTCACGCTCACAGGGAGATGGCTACACCTTC	CASSRSQGDGYTF